The 8 T cell receptor beta chains below were found in one sample sequenced in a study of blood T cell repertoires in COVID-19. Sequencing used immunoSEQ multiplex PCR; TCRdb keeps in-frame clones, though not all of them. The data contain roughly 250,000 clones, 84% of them seen just once; the ten biggest clones take up approximately 1.5%. What was sequenced was peripheral blood. The receptors shown here come from a woman aged 35 to 49 who had recovered from COVID-19.

The CDR3 protein is CASSEVTSRGAFF. The CDR3 region has the DNA TGTGCCAGCAGTGAAGTGACTTCCCGGGGAGCTTTCTTT. This chain uses TRBV2 with TRBJ1-1; no reliable D call. Germline CDR1 is SNHLY and CDR2 is FYNNEI. V lost 1 base and J lost 10, with 13 bases in between. The CDR3 runs 13 residues.

The chain is built from TRBV5-1 and TRBJ2-7; weak D call: TRBD2 (5 bases). The CDR3 runs 15 residues. The germline V gene has CDR1 SGHRS and CDR2 YFSETQ. Trimming cost V 0 bases and J 3 bases, with 13 bases left between them. The DNA for the CDR3 is TGCGCCAGCAGCTTGGCCGCGGACTCGGTCTACGAGCAGTACTTC. Its protein product is CASSLAADSVYEQYF.

This chain joins TRBV3-1 (or the pseudogene TRBV3-2) and TRBJ2-1, with 8 bases identical to TRBD1. Germline lookup yields CDR1 LGHDT and CDR2 YNNKEL (reference sequence). V lost 3 bases and J lost 3; bases outside the gene matches: 4. The CDR3 length is 15 residues. CDR3 sequence (DNA): TGTGCCAGCAGCCAGGCGACAGGGGTCTACAATGAGCAGTTCTTC. Encoded protein: CASSQATGVYNEQFF.

The CDR3 region has the DNA TGTGCCAGTAGTTCCTGGACAGGGGGGAACACTGAAGCTTTCTTT. This sequence encodes CASSSWTGGNTEAFF. The rearrangement links TRBV19 to TRBJ1-1; TRBD1 aligns across 10 bases. The germline gives CDR1 LNHDA, CDR2 SQIVND (reference sequence). The V gene end was trimmed by 5 bases and the J gene end by 1 base; junction bases not matched to a gene: 4. The CDR3 loop spans 15 amino acids.

J is TRBJ1-1 and V is TRBV28, with 9 positions matching TRBD1. The trim removed 7 bases at V and 5 bases at J, leaving 8 bases unmatched. CDR1 and CDR2 from the germline V gene are MDHEN and SYDVKM. The CDR3 length is 14 residues. The CDR3 DNA follows: TGTGCCAGCAACCCCGGGACAGGGCAGACTGAAGCTTTCTTT. Amino acid sequence: CASNPGTGQTEAFF.

This clone was counted a single time. The chain uses TRBV11-3 and TRBJ1-1; no reliable D call. Trimming took 5 bases from V and 1 from J, leaving 14 bases between them. CDR1 and CDR2 (germline): SGHNT, YENEEA. The CDR3 extends over 15 amino acids. Here the CDR3 DNA reads TGTGCCAGCAGCGTGAACCGGACTGAGAACACTGAAGCTTTCTTT. As protein: CASSVNRTENTEAFF. The full variable domain, in which reference TRBV11-3 and TRBJ1-1 provide the parts outside the CDR3, is EAGVVQSPRYKIIEKKQPVAFWCNPISGHNTLYWYLQNLGQGPELLIRYENEEAVDDSQLPKDRFSAERLKGVDSTLKIQPAELGDSAVYLCASSVNRTENTEAFFGQGTRLTVV.

The genes are TRBV7-9 and TRBJ2-7; the D gene is possibly TRBD1 (5 bases). In germline, CDR1 is SEHNR, CDR2 FQNEAQ (reference sequence). The CDR3 sequence is 13 residues long. With 2 bases removed from V and 5 bases from J, the gap between germline ends came to 10 bases. The CDR3 sequence is CASSLRGDDEQYF. Written as DNA, the CDR3 is TGTGCCAGCAGCTTAAGGGGCGATGACGAGCAGTACTTC.

The gene calls are TRBV5-1 and TRBJ2-7, with D perhaps TRBD2 (6 bases). This CDR3 contains 13 residues. Germline V CDR1 and CDR2: SGHRS, YFSETQ. V lost 5 bases, J lost 3 bases, and 12 bases lay in between. Here the CDR3 DNA reads TGCGCCAGCAGGGGAGGTCGAGACTACGAGCAGTACTTC. Translating it yields CASRGGRDYEQYF.